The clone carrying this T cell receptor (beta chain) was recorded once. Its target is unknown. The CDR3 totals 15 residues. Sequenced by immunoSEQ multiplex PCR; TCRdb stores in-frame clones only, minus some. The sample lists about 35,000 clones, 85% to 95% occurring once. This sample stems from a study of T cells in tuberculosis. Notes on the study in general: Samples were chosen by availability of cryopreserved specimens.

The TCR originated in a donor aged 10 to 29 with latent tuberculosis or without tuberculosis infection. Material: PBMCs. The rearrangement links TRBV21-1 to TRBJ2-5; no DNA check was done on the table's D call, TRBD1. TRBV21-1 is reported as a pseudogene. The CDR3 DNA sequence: TGTGCCAGCAGCAAAGCGCCTGGGCAGCAAGAGACCCAGTACTTC. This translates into CASSKAPGQQETQYF.